The sequence of this TCR beta chain was determined in a study of beta chain features in type 1 diabetes. Study as a whole: There were 107,917,701 sorted cells examined across all samples. Study observations and caveats: Among patients with Type 1 diabetes, TCRB CDR3s were moderately but significantly shorter in every one of the four CD4+ subsets. Diminished insertions and augmented deletions at VDJ junctions characterized type 1 diabetes patients.

Based on CD45RO/CCR7/CD25/CD127/CD95/CD27, CD4+ regulatory, stem cell-like memory, naive and central memory cells were sorted. Once sorted, every population was more than 95% pure. With 1 base removed from V and 5 bases from J, the gap between germline ends came to 9 bases. CDR1 is GTSNPN and CDR2 is SVGIG in the germline V gene (reference sequence). The CDR3 totals 13 residues. There are a few counts of this clone. Antigen specificity is unknown. Reverse transcribing all isolated RNA meant expressed TCRB transcripts were sequenced. Profiled with immunoSEQ multiplex PCR; TCRdb holds only in-frame clones, not every one. The data hold around 130,000 clones, with about 10% observed a single time.

The V gene is TRBV30, the J gene TRBJ1-5, with unresolved D. This receptor was obtained from a man aged 30 to 45 with type 1 diabetes. The sample consisted of central memory CD4+ T cells from blood. The CDR3 DNA reads TGTGCCTGGAGTGGTAATTATGATCAGCCCCAGCATTTT. It codes for CAWSGNYDQPQHF. The whole variable domain, filled in from reference TRBV30 and TRBJ1-5, reads SQTIHQWPATLVQPVGSPLSLECTVEGTSNPNLYWYRQAAGRGLQLLFYSVGIGQISSEVPQNLSASRPQDRQFILSSKKLLLSDSGFYLCAWSGNYDQPQHFGDGTRLSIL.